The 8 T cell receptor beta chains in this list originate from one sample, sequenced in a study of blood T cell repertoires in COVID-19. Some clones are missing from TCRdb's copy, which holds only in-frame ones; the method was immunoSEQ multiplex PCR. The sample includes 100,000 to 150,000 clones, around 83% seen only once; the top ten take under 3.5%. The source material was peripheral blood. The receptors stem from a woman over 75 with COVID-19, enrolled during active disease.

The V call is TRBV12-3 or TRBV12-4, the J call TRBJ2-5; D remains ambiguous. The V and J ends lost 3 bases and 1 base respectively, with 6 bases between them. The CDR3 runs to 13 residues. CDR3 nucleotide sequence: TGTGCCAGCAGTTTTCTCCGCCAAGAGACCCAGTACTTC. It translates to CASSFLRQETQYF.

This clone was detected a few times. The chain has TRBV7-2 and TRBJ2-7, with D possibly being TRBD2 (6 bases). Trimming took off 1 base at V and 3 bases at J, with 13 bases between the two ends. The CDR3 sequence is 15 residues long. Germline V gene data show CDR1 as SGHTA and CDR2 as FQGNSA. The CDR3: CASSLGGLPNYEQYF. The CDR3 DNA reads TGTGCCAGCAGCTTAGGGGGACTTCCAAACTACGAGCAGTACTTC.

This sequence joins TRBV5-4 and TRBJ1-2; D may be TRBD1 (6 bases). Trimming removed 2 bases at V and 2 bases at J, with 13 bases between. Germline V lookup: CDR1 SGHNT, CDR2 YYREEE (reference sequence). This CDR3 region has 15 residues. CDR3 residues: CASSFPGAINYGYTF. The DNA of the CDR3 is TGTGCCAGCAGCTTCCCAGGGGCGATCAACTATGGCTACACCTTC.

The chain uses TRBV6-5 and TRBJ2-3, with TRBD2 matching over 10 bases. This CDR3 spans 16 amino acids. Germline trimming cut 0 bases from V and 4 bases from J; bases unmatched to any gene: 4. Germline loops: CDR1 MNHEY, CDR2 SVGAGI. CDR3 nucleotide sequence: TGTGCCAGCAGTTACTCGACCCTAGCGGGAGCAGATACGCAGTATTTT. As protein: CASSYSTLAGADTQYF.

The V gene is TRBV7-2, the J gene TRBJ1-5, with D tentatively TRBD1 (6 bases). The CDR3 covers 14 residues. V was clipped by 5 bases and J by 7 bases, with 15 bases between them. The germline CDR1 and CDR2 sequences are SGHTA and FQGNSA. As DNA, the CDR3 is TGTGCCAGCAGCAAACAGGGTTCGGGGCAGCCCCAGCATTTT. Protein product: CASSKQGSGQPQHF.

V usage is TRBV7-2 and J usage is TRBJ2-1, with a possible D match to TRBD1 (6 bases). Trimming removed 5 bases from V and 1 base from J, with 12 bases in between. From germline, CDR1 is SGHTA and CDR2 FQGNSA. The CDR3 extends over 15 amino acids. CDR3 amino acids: CASSPSTGSYNEQFF. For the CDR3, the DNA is TGTGCCAGCAGCCCGTCGACAGGATCCTACAATGAGCAGTTCTTC.

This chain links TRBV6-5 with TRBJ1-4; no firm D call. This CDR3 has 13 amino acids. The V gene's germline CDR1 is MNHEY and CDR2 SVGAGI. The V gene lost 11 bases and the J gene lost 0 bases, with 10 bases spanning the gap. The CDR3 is CALRGATNEKLFF. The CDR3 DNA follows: TGTGCCCTACGGGGTGCAACTAATGAAAAACTGTTTTTT.

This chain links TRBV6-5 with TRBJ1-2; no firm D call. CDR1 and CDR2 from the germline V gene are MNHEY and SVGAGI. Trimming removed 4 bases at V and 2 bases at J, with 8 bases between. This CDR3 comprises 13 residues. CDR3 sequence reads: CASSSGTNYGYTF. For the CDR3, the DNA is TGTGCCAGCAGTTCGGGAACCAACTATGGCTACACCTTC.